This T cell receptor (beta chain) originates from a study of control samples from healthy donors and cancer patients. Clones were sequenced by immunoSEQ multiplex PCR, and TCRdb holds only the in-frame ones, with some missing. This table holds approximately 90,000 clones, around 84% found once. The ends were cut back, 4 bases at V and 6 bases at J, with 16 bases in the middle. Germline-derived CDR1 and CDR2 are SNHLY and FYNNEI. The CDR3 is 15 amino acids. Input material: PBMCs. The chain is built from TRBV2 and TRBJ1-5, with a weak D call TRBD1 (5 bases). This receptor was identified in a man in his 70s with lung cancer. DNA of the CDR3: TGTGCCAGCAGTGCCCAACGGGGGGAAAGTCAGCCCCAGCATTTT. Translated, it gives CASSAQRGESQPQHF.